Here is one TCR beta chain with its context. The data stem from a study of T cell changes during pregnancy in multiple sclerosis. Profiled with immunoSEQ multiplex PCR; TCRdb holds only in-frame clones, not every one. Counted here are fewer than 85,000 clones, roughly 96% occurring once; the ten biggest clones make up around 1.1%. The TCR was taken from a female donor with multiple sclerosis, enrolled in a pregnancy study. Sequences were derived from peripheral blood, sampled in the second trimester of pregnancy.

The CDR3 loop is CASSFHRTDYGYTF. The CDR3 nucleotides are TGTGCCAGCAGTTTCCACCGGACAGATTATGGCTACACCTTC. J is TRBJ1-2 and V is TRBV27; D is possibly TRBD1 (6 bases). Germline CDR1 is MNHEY and CDR2 is SMNVEV (reference sequence). The CDR3 runs 14 residues. V shed 3 bases and J shed 5 bases, with 13 bases lying between them.